This TCR beta chain was recovered during a study of blood T cell repertoires in COVID-19. Produced via immunoSEQ multiplex PCR; TCRdb's table is partial and in-frame only. This sample has roughly 380,000 clones, with about 90% found just once. The CDR3 sequence is 14 residues long. CDR1 SQVTM and CDR2 ANQGSEA come from the germline V gene. The V end lost 7 bases, the J end lost 4 bases, and 19 bases lay between the germline ends. The sample comprised PBMCs or T cells enriched from blood (not recorded which). The chain employs TRBV29-1 and TRBJ1-2, with D possibly TRBD1 on 6 matching bases. The receptor was derived from a woman younger than 45 who had recovered from COVID-19. This chain's CDR3 is CSANFLGAGYGYTF. The CDR3 region has the DNA TGCAGCGCCAATTTTCTGGGGGCGGGCTATGGCTACACCTTC. The variable domain in full, with the rest retrieved from reference TRBV29-1 and TRBJ1-2, is SAVISQKPSRDICQRGTSLTIQCQVDSQVTMMFWYRQQPGQSLTLIATANQGSEATYESGFVIDKFPISRPNLTFSTLTVSNMSPEDSSIYLCSANFLGAGYGYTFGSGTRLTVV.